This T cell receptor (beta chain) was identified in a study of blood T cell repertoires in COVID-19. Study summary: Both acute and convalescent COVID-19 samples were obtained from the United States, Italy and Spain. Nucleic acid was either cDNA or gDNA, and it came from T cells, B-cell-depleted T cells, or PBMCs.

There are 13 residues in the CDR3. The J segment lost 9 bases and the V segment lost 6 bases, leaving 6 bases of the junction unmatched. Per the original data handling: For nucleated cells, counts were estimated from reference gene primer amplification. The protocol was immunoSEQ multiplex PCR, while the TCRdb copy is restricted to in-frame clones and leaves out a portion. V and J calls plus clone size are reproduced from that table; the DNA served to infer D and trimming. The data show 160,000 or so clones, about 91% seen once. Material for sequencing was peripheral blood. The genes are TRBV12-3 or TRBV12-4 and TRBJ2-1; 9 bases are a match to TRBD2. The source is a woman aged 45-65 years with acute or convalescent COVID-19. The chain's CDR3 is CASRVTSGVEQFF. CDR3 sequence (DNA): TGTGCCAGCAGAGTGACTAGCGGTGTTGAGCAGTTCTTC.